This T cell receptor (beta chain) was profiled in a study of CD8 T cells in Susac syndrome. V shed 5 bases and J 6 bases; nucleotides not matched to a gene: 7. This CDR3 has 13 residues. The TEMRA cells underwent FACS enrichment, while the CD8+ and CD4+ T cells underwent negative isolation. Turning to this clonotype: Its specificity is unknown.

After extraction with the RNeasy kit, about 0.5 to 1 ug of the RNA was reverse transcribed using random hexamers. Coverage of TCR beta CDR3 amplification by immunoSEQ multiplex PCR extended to 54 Vbeta and 13 Jbeta. Via MiXCR, TCRdb re-called the immunoSEQ multiplex PCR reads, giving one row per CDR3 protein. The sample has 100,000 to 150,000 distinct CDR3 sequences; around 94% are singletons. The study's findings and limits: The peak of CD8+ clonal expansion in Susac was seen in TEMRA cells and active patients.

This TCR was recovered from a human donor with Susac syndrome. V gene TRBV12-3 or TRBV12-4 combines with J gene TRBJ2-7; 7 bases fit TRBD1. Sequencing was done on a sample of CD8+ T cells from PBMCs. The CDR3 loop reads CASSTGTVLEQYF. The DNA of the CDR3 is TGTGCCAGCAGTACCGGGACAGTCCTCGAGCAGTACTTC.